One TCR beta chain is described in this entry. This sample is drawn from a study of shared clonotypes between healthy human individuals. The germline V gene encodes CDR1 SGHRS and CDR2 YFSETQ. The CDR3 consists of 13 residues. Between the trimmed V and J ends, which lost 2 bases and 9 bases, there was a span of 12 bases. The protocol was immunoSEQ multiplex PCR, while the TCRdb copy is restricted to in-frame clones and leaves out a portion. The table has about 1.5 million clones, under 99% seen once. The V and J genes are TRBV5-1 and TRBJ2-1, with D perhaps TRBD2 (6 bases). The sequenced material came from naive CD4+ T cells sorted from blood. Subset meaning: CD45RA+ positively selected. The receptor was isolated from a man aged 25-40 years in good health. CDR3 in amino acids: CASSFGGIVEQFF. The CDR3 nucleotides read TGCGCCAGCAGCTTCGGCGGGATCGTTGAGCAGTTCTTC.